The 18 T cell receptor beta chains given below trace back to one sample, sequenced in a study of blood T cell repertoires in COVID-19 (dated by TCRdb to the early 2020s). Libraries came from the immunoSEQ multiplex PCR assay. TCRdb mirrors the immuneACCESS table, restricted to in-frame sequences. Some clones are absent from its copies; in checked studies, under half trace to an unresolved V gene, and the reason for the others is unknown. The sample table holds 150,000 to 200,000 clones, of which about 80% were seen once. The ten largest clones represent 6% to 8% of the sample. The sample comprised PBMCs or T cells enriched from blood (not recorded which). The receptors were gathered from a man aged 40-49 years who had recovered from COVID-19.

This chain joins TRBV10-3 and TRBJ1-1, with 10 bases matching TRBD1. This CDR3 region has 15 residues. Germline-derived CDR1 and CDR2 are ENHRY and SYGVKD. With V trimmed by 4 bases and J by 4 bases, 6 bases remained unmatched. The CDR3 sequence is CAISAPGQGLTEAFF. The CDR3 DNA follows: TGTGCCATCAGTGCACCGGGACAGGGGCTCACTGAAGCTTTCTTT.

The chain is built from TRBV27 and TRBJ1-5; 8 nucleotides agree with TRBD1. The CDR3 is 14 amino acids. J was trimmed by 6 bases and V by 6 bases; bases with no gene match: 7. Looked up from germline, CDR1 is MNHEY and CDR2 is SMNVEV (reference sequence). The CDR3 sequence is CASSSQGAGQPQHF. The CDR3 nucleotides read TGTGCCAGCAGCTCCCAGGGGGCGGGTCAGCCCCAGCATTTT.

The chain joins TRBV18 to TRBJ2-5; D possibly corresponds to TRBD2 (6 bases). The CDR3 consists of 14 residues. Between the trimmed V and J ends, which lost 3 bases and 2 bases, there was a span of 10 bases. Per germline, CDR1 KGHSH and CDR2 LQKENI. The CDR3 here is CASSPSGGQETQYF. The DNA for the CDR3 is TGTGCCAGCTCACCCTCCGGGGGACAAGAGACCCAGTACTTC.

The V gene is TRBV2, the J gene TRBJ2-1; D is uncertain. Trimming removed 4 bases at V and 3 bases at J, with 7 bases between. Germline V lookup: CDR1 SNHLY, CDR2 FYNNEI. The CDR3 is 13 amino acids. The CDR3 bases are TGTGCCAGCAGTGGGGCAGACTACAATGAGCAGTTCTTC. It is translated as CASSGADYNEQFF.

The chain carries TRBV14 and TRBJ1-6; 9 nucleotides line up with TRBD1. The J segment lost 14 bases and the V segment lost 1 base, leaving 18 bases of the junction unmatched. CDR3 length: 18 residues. Germline CDR1 and CDR2: SGHDN and FVKESK. The CDR3 sequence is CASSQASIQGAPRWSLHF. DNA of the CDR3: TGTGCCAGCAGCCAAGCGAGCATACAGGGGGCGCCCCGCTGGTCCCTCCACTTT.

The chain's CDR3 is CASSFTSDNEQYF. In nucleotides, the CDR3 is TGCGCCAGCAGCTTTACTAGCGACAACGAGCAGTACTTC. V usage is TRBV10-2 and J usage is TRBJ2-7; 7 bases map to TRBD2. CDR3 length: 13 amino acids. Germline V gene data show CDR1 as WSHSY and CDR2 as SAAADI. V trimming: 6 bases; J trimming: 5 bases; junction bases outside the gene matches: 7.

V usage is TRBV4-1 and J usage is TRBJ1-2; a possible D gene is TRBD1 (5 bases). V was cut by 1 base and J by 0 bases, with 24 bases left in between. The CDR3 is made up of 20 amino acids. Germline loops: CDR1 MGHRA, CDR2 YSYEKL. The DNA of the CDR3 is TGCGCCAGCAGCCAAGCCCCCGGCGGGGGAGGGAGCGGTGCTAACTATGGCTACACCTTC. Amino acid sequence: CASSQAPGGGGSGANYGYTF.

J is TRBJ2-3 and V is TRBV5-1, with 8 bases aligning to TRBD2. V dropped 3 bases and J dropped 4; count of bases not matched to a gene: 7. Germline CDR1 is SGHRS and CDR2 is YFSETQ. The CDR3 extends over 15 amino acids. The CDR3 sequence: CASSSGLAHPDTQYF. CDR3 nucleotides: TGCGCCAGCAGCTCAGGACTAGCCCACCCAGATACGCAGTATTTT.

This chain links TRBV10-3 with TRBJ1-6; tentatively, D is TRBD1 (6 bases). The CDR3 is 17 residues long. Germline-derived CDR1 and CDR2 are ENHRY and SYGVKD. V was clipped by 10 bases and J by 2 bases, with 21 bases between them. CDR3 bases: TGTGCCACCAAGGTCGGTACGACAGGCGCCTATAATTCACCCCTCCACTTT. Protein product: CATKVGTTGAYNSPLHF.

The rearrangement joins TRBV7-8 to TRBJ2-7; D remains ambiguous. The germline CDR1 and CDR2 sequences are SGHVS and FQNEAQ. V was shortened by 7 bases and J by 7 bases, with 23 bases between the two germline ends. The CDR3 covers 15 residues. The CDR3 DNA sequence: TGTGCCAGCACCCCCCCCACCAGGTCGGTTGTTGAGCAGTACTTC. Translated, it gives CASTPPTRSVVEQYF.

V usage is TRBV19 and J usage is TRBJ1-4, with 9 positions matching TRBD1. Germline CDR1 reads LNHDA; CDR2 reads SQIVND (reference sequence). The junction had 7 bases not matched to a gene; V was cut back by 4 bases and J by 7 bases. The CDR3 runs 15 residues. The CDR3 DNA is TGTGCCAGTAGTAACCCGGGACAGGGATTTGAAAAACTGTTTTTT. This encodes CASSNPGQGFEKLFF.

This clone has just one count. The V gene is TRBV7-9, the J gene TRBJ2-1, with 7 bases fitting TRBD1. This CDR3 is 15 amino acids long. Germline assignment: CDR1 SEHNR and CDR2 FQNEAQ (reference sequence). J was trimmed by 7 bases and V by 2 bases; bases with no gene match: 8. As DNA, the CDR3 is TGTGCCAGCAGCTTAACGCAGGGGGTCTGGAATGAGCAGTTCTTC. It codes for CASSLTQGVWNEQFF.

This chain uses TRBV24-1 with TRBJ1-1; tentatively, D is TRBD1 (6 bases). The CDR3 runs to 13 residues. Trimming removed 7 bases at V and 1 base at J, with 9 bases between. The V gene's germline CDR1 is KGHDR and CDR2 SFDVKD. The CDR3 DNA reads TGTGCCACCAGGAGGACAGCGAACACTGAAGCTTTCTTT. It specifies CATRRTANTEAFF.

This chain joins TRBV5-1 and TRBJ1-1, with D possibly being TRBD1 (5 bases). V was cut by 4 bases and J by 8 bases, with 15 bases left in between. This CDR3 spans 13 amino acids. CDR1 is SGHRS, CDR2 YFSETQ, per germline. CDR3 sequence reads: CASSHGGRQEAFF. CDR3 DNA sequence: TGCGCCAGCAGCCACGGGGGGAGACAGGAAGCTTTCTTT.

V gene TRBV5-4 combines with J gene TRBJ2-7, with D possibly being TRBD2 (6 bases). The germline V gene has CDR1 SGHNT and CDR2 YYREEE (reference sequence). V was clipped by 4 bases and J by 3 bases, with 17 bases between them. This CDR3 is built from 15 residues. CDR3 region: CASSAGGIAGYEQYF. The DNA of the CDR3 is TGTGCCAGCAGCGCCGGGGGAATTGCGGGCTACGAGCAGTACTTC.

This clone was observed a single time. The CDR3 nucleotides are TGTGCCATCAGTCCAGTCACCTACGAGCAGTACTTC. It specifies CAISPVTYEQYF. The rearrangement links TRBV10-3 to TRBJ2-7, with D unresolved. Trimming stripped 5 bases from V and 2 bases from J, with 7 bases between. The CDR3 is 12 residues long. Germline CDR1 ENHRY, CDR2 SYGVKD.

This clone turned up a few times. The J gene is TRBJ1-1, the V gene TRBV5-1; possible D gene TRBD1, 6 bases. This CDR3 contains 13 residues. The V end was cut by 1 base, the J end by 6 bases, with 10 bases between. The germline V gene encodes CDR1 SGHRS and CDR2 YFSETQ. The DNA for the CDR3 is TGCGCCAGCAGCTTGAAAGGGACATCTGAAGCTTTCTTT. It translates to CASSLKGTSEAFF.

This rearrangement joins TRBV2 to TRBJ1-3, with D hard to call. Trimming left V 6 bases short and J 4 bases short, with 16 bases between. The CDR3 is 15 amino acids. Germline CDR1 is SNHLY and CDR2 is FYNNEI. CDR3 protein: CASRELQMAGNTIYF. The CDR3 nucleotides are TGTGCCAGCAGGGAACTTCAAATGGCCGGAAACACCATATATTTT.